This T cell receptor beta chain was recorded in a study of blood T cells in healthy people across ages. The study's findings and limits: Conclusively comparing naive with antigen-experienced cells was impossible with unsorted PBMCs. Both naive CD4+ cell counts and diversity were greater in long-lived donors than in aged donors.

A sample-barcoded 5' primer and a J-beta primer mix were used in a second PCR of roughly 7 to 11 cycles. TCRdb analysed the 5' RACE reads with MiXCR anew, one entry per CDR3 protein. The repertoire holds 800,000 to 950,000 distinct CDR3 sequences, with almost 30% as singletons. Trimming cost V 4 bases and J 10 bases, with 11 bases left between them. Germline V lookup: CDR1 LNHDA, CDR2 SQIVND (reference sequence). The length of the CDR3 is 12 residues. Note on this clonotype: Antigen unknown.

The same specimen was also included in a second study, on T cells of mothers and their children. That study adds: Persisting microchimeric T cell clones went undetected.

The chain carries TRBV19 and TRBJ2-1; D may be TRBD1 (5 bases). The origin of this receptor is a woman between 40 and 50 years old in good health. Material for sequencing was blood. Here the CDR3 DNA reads TGTGCCAGTAGTAAGGACCGGACAGAGCAGTTCTTC. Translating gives CASSKDRTEQFF.